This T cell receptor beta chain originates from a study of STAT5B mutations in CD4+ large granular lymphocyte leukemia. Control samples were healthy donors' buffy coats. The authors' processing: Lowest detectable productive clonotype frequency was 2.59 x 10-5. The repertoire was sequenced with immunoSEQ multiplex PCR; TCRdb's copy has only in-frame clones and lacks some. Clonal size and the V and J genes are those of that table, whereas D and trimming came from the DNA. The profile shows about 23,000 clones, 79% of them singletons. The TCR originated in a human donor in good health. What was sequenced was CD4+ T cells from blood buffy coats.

CDR3 sequence: CASSWEGLNTEAFF. The DNA of the CDR3 is TGTGCCAGCAGCTGGGAGGGGCTGAACACTGAAGCTTTCTTT. The V and J genes are TRBV5-6 and TRBJ1-1; the D gene is possibly TRBD1 (5 bases). V gave up 3 bases and J gave up 0 bases, with 9 bases separating them. In germline, CDR1 is SGHDT, CDR2 YYEEEE. CDR3 length equals 14 residues.